Below are 27 T cell receptor beta chains sequenced from a single sample in a study of blood T cell repertoires in COVID-19. Some clones are missing from TCRdb's copy, which holds only in-frame ones; the method was immunoSEQ multiplex PCR. The data hold 300,000 to 450,000 clones, with 70% to 85% observed a single time. The sample consisted of peripheral blood. The receptors derive from a human donor with acute or convalescent COVID-19. The donor label of this sample is uncertain.

The chain employs TRBV28 and TRBJ1-5; D call uncertain. This CDR3 spans 14 amino acids. V was trimmed by 3 bases and J by 3 bases, leaving 9 bases between them. Germline lookup yields CDR1 MDHEN and CDR2 SYDVKM. CDR3 in amino acids: CASSFAGANQPQHF. CDR3 in DNA: TGTGCCAGCAGTTTTGCGGGAGCCAATCAGCCCCAGCATTTT.

A note on this clone: Different DNA sequences within this sample yield the same CDR3. This chain connects TRBV5-1 to TRBJ1-5, with unresolved D. Germline assignment: CDR1 SGHRS and CDR2 YFSETQ. This CDR3 contains 13 residues. V lost 0 bases to trimming and J lost 7 bases, with 8 bases between them. In DNA, the CDR3 is TGCGCCAGCAGCTTGGTTCCGTTCCAGCCCCAGCATTTT. Encoded protein: CASSLVPFQPQHF.

This clone was seen once. The rearrangement joins TRBV11-3 to TRBJ1-2; no clear D. Germline lookup yields CDR1 SGHNT and CDR2 YENEEA. CDR3 size: 14 residues. Between the trimmed V and J ends, which lost 4 bases and 1 base, there was a span of 10 bases. This CDR3 is CASSYRDDNYGYTF. The CDR3 nucleotides are TGTGCCAGCAGCTACCGGGATGATAACTATGGCTACACCTTC.

The chain has TRBV2 and TRBJ1-2, with 7 nucleotides matching TRBD1. Germline CDR1 is SNHLY and CDR2 is FYNNEI. This CDR3 has 13 amino acids. V lost 6 bases and J lost 2; bases outside the gene matches: 3. The CDR3 DNA is TGTGCCAGCAGGGGGACAGTGAACTATGGCTACACCTTC. Amino acid sequence: CASRGTVNYGYTF.

This sequence joins TRBV5-6 and TRBJ2-3; possibly TRBD2 for D (6 bases). Trimming stripped 4 bases from V and 6 bases from J, with 18 bases between. Germline V CDR1 and CDR2: SGHDT, YYEEEE. The CDR3 length is 15 residues. DNA of the CDR3: TGTGCCAGCAGCGGAGGGACGGGATCTGTTGATACGCAGTATTTT. Its protein product is CASSGGTGSVDTQYF.

The V call is TRBV7-9, the J call TRBJ1-2; TRBD1 aligns across 7 bases. The germline V gene has CDR1 SEHNR and CDR2 FQNEAQ (reference sequence). After removal of 4 bases from V and 6 bases from J, the junction contained 8 bases not matched to a gene. CDR3 length: 14 residues. CDR3 DNA sequence: TGTGCCAGCAGCTCTACCACAGGGGAACATGGCTACACCTTC. Translated: CASSSTTGEHGYTF.

The chain is built from TRBV18 and TRBJ2-7; D might be TRBD1 (5 bases). CDR3 length: 14 amino acids. Per germline, CDR1 KGHSH and CDR2 LQKENI. Trimming cost V 1 base and J 2 bases, with 9 bases left between them. For the CDR3, the DNA is TGTGCCAGCTCACCACAAGGGGCCACCTACGAGCAGTACTTC. Its translation: CASSPQGATYEQYF. The full variable domain, completed using reference TRBV18 and TRBJ2-7, is NAGVMQNPRHLVRRRGQEARLRCSPMKGHSHVYWYRQLPEEGLKFMVYLQKENIIDESGMPKERFSAEFPKEGPSILRIQQVVRGDSAAYFCASSPQGATYEQYFGPGTRLTVT.

The chain carries TRBV12-3 or TRBV12-4 and TRBJ2-1, with D hard to call. Trimming took off 8 bases at V and 6 bases at J, with 14 bases between the two ends. CDR3 length equals 13 residues. In DNA form, the CDR3 reads TGTGCCAGCCACGAAACATCTAGCAATGAGCAGTTCTTC. Protein sequence: CASHETSSNEQFF.

This clone was seen more than once but under ten times. The gene calls are TRBV10-3 and TRBJ1-1; 9 nucleotides line up with TRBD1. The junction had 3 bases not matched to a gene; V was cut back by 3 bases and J by 1 base. Germline loops: CDR1 ENHRY, CDR2 SYGVKD. CDR3 length: 15 amino acids. The CDR3 sequence is CAISDPTGGNTEAFF. The CDR3 DNA reads as TGTGCCATCAGTGACCCGACAGGGGGGAACACTGAAGCTTTCTTT.

The CDR3 loop is CASSYSPSGGAWSYNEQFF. DNA for the CDR3: TGTGCCAGCAGTTACTCGCCTAGCGGGGGGGCCTGGTCCTACAATGAGCAGTTCTTC. The rearrangement joins TRBV6-2 or TRBV6-3 to TRBJ2-1; 12 positions agree with TRBD2. This CDR3 region has 19 residues. Germline V CDR1 and CDR2: MNHEY, SVGEGT. V trimming: 0 bases; J trimming: 1 base; junction bases outside the gene matches: 7.

The rearrangement links TRBV11-2 to TRBJ2-7; 9 bases map to TRBD1. V lost 5 bases to trimming and J lost 2 bases; unmatched junction nucleotides: 10. Germline CDR1 SGHAT, CDR2 FQNNGV. The CDR3 contains 16 residues. In DNA, the CDR3 is TGTGCCAGCAGCCGCATGGGACAGGGAGGCACCTACGAGCAGTACTTC. Encoded protein: CASSRMGQGGTYEQYF.

This clone has a handful of counts. The chain uses TRBV5-1 and TRBJ1-6; D gene uncertain. The CDR3 loop spans 13 amino acids. Germline CDR1 and CDR2: SGHRS and YFSETQ. With 4 bases removed from V and 8 bases from J, the gap between germline ends came to 10 bases. The CDR3 is CASSLEADSPLHF. The CDR3 DNA sequence: TGCGCCAGCAGCCTGGAGGCGGATTCACCCCTCCACTTT.

This chain links TRBV30 with TRBJ2-7; D not certain. The length of the CDR3 is 12 residues. The germline V gene has CDR1 GTSNPN and CDR2 SVGIG (reference sequence). V was shortened by 5 bases and J by 7 bases, with 15 bases between the two germline ends. The CDR3 DNA reads TGTGCCTGGGGGTCATCAGGTTTTGAGCAGTACTTC. Translated: CAWGSSGFEQYF.

The rearrangement joins TRBV6-5 to TRBJ1-5; 8 nucleotides line up with TRBD1. Germline V gives CDR1 MNHEY, CDR2 SVGAGI. The CDR3 runs 13 residues. V was clipped by 4 bases and J by 7 bases; unmatched bases: 3. The chain's CDR3 is CASSSDRVQPQHF. CDR3 DNA sequence: TGTGCCAGCAGTTCGGACAGGGTGCAGCCCCAGCATTTT.

The chain combines TRBV11-2 with TRBJ2-2, with TRBD2 matching over 13 bases. CDR1 and CDR2 (germline): SGHAT, FQNNGV. CDR3 size: 19 residues. Germline trimming cut 4 bases from V and 6 bases from J; bases unmatched to any gene: 14. The CDR3 reads CASSSKGGLLAGGPGELFF. CDR3 coding DNA: TGTGCCAGCAGCTCCAAGGGGGGCTTACTAGCGGGAGGGCCCGGGGAGCTGTTTTTT.

This clone came up many times. V gene TRBV7-9 combines with J gene TRBJ2-1; 7 nucleotides align to TRBD2. V gave up 1 base and J gave up 6 bases; unmatched junction bases: 6. Germline V gene sequence: CDR1 SEHNR, CDR2 FQNEAQ (reference sequence). The CDR3 length is 15 residues. CDR3 sequence reads: CASSLDGLVANEQFF. The CDR3 coding sequence is TGTGCCAGCAGCTTAGATGGACTAGTAGCCAATGAGCAGTTCTTC.

The V call is TRBV19, the J call TRBJ2-1; 7 positions agree with TRBD2. Germline V gene lookup returns CDR1 LNHDA and CDR2 SQIVND (reference sequence). V dropped 1 base and J dropped 9; count of bases not matched to a gene: 9. This CDR3 spans 15 amino acids. The CDR3 coding sequence is TGTGCCAGTAGTATAGCCTGGGCGGGAGCGGGTGAGCAGTTCTTC. Translating gives CASSIAWAGAGEQFF. Combining the CDR3 with reference TRBV19 and TRBJ2-1 gives the whole variable domain DGGITQSPKYLFRKEGQNVTLSCEQNLNHDAMYWYRQDPGQGLRLIYYSQIVNDFQKGDIAEGYSVSREKKESFPLTVTSAQKNPTAFYLCASSIAWAGAGEQFFGPGTRLTVL.

The CDR3 reads CASSLVGTSGGSNNEQFF. The DNA of the CDR3 is TGTGCCAGCAGCTTAGTAGGGACTAGCGGGGGCAGTAACAATGAGCAGTTCTTC. The chain carries TRBV11-2 and TRBJ2-1; the match to TRBD2 covers 14 bases. J was trimmed by 5 bases and V by 1 base; bases with no gene match: 7. Germline CDR1 SGHAT, CDR2 FQNNGV. This CDR3 has 18 amino acids. Full variable domain (outside the CDR3, taken from reference TRBV11-2 and TRBJ2-1): EAGVAQSPRYKIIEKRQSVAFWCNPISGHATLYWYQQILGQGPKLLIQFQNNGVVDDSQLPKDRFSAERLKGVDSTLKIQPAKLEDSAVYLCASSLVGTSGGSNNEQFFGPGTRLTVL.

The chain combines TRBV5-1 with TRBJ2-7, with D possibly TRBD1 on 5 matching bases. Trimming cost V 0 bases and J 2 bases, with 18 bases left between them. The germline gives CDR1 SGHRS, CDR2 YFSETQ. The CDR3 is 17 amino acids. In nucleotides, the CDR3 is TGCGCCAGCAGCTTGGGATCGTGGTTGGAACAGGCCTACGAGCAGTACTTC. Its protein is CASSLGSWLEQAYEQYF.

The V and J genes are TRBV27 and TRBJ1-2; no reliable D call. V was shortened by 3 bases and J by 5 bases, with 10 bases between the two germline ends. There are 13 residues in the CDR3. The V gene's germline CDR1 is MNHEY and CDR2 SMNVEV (reference sequence). The CDR3 region is CASSFNGPYGYTF. The CDR3 bases are TGTGCCAGCAGTTTCAACGGTCCGTATGGCTACACCTTC.

The chain links TRBV10-2 to TRBJ1-1, with 9 bases matching TRBD1. With V trimmed by 4 bases and J by 6 bases, 3 bases remained unmatched. The germline CDR1 and CDR2 sequences are WSHSY and SAAADI. The CDR3 length is 13 residues. The CDR3 is CASSGWTGAEAFF. CDR3 bases: TGCGCCAGCAGTGGATGGACAGGGGCTGAAGCTTTCTTT.

This clone turned up a few times. In DNA form, the CDR3 reads TGTGCCAGCTCACCAGGTCTGTCACTAGTCTACACCTTC. Translated, it gives CASSPGLSLVYTF. The chain employs TRBV18 and TRBJ1-2; D is unresolved. This CDR3 contains 13 residues. Trimming stripped 2 bases from V and 10 bases from J, with 14 bases between. Per the germline V gene, CDR1 is KGHSH and CDR2 is LQKENI.

The gene calls are TRBV30 and TRBJ1-3; D may be TRBD1 (6 bases). Between the trimmed V and J ends, which lost 2 bases and 0 bases, there was a span of 14 bases. The germline CDR1 and CDR2 sequences are GTSNPN and SVGIG (reference sequence). This CDR3 comprises 16 residues. CDR3 nucleotides: TGTGCCTGGAGTAAAACAGGGAGAGGCTCTGGAAACACCATATATTTT. It encodes CAWSKTGRGSGNTIYF.

Comments on this clone: This specimen includes other DNA sequences encoding the same CDR3. The gene calls are TRBV27 and TRBJ1-1; 7 bases line up with TRBD1. Germline CDR1 and CDR2: MNHEY and SMNVEV (reference sequence). V shed 5 bases and J 2 bases; nucleotides not matched to a gene: 5. There are 14 residues in the CDR3. CDR3 in amino acids: CASSPGTANTEAFF. The CDR3 coding sequence is TGTGCCAGCAGTCCAGGGACAGCAAACACTGAAGCTTTCTTT.

The V gene is TRBV27, the J gene TRBJ1-1, with 7 bases identical to TRBD1. The V gene's germline CDR1 is MNHEY and CDR2 SMNVEV (reference sequence). The CDR3 has 14 amino acids. V shed 3 bases, J shed 4 bases, and the junction held 5 bases outside the gene matches. CDR3 loop: CASSFRGLGTEAFF. The CDR3 bases are TGTGCCAGCAGTTTCAGGGGGTTGGGCACTGAAGCTTTCTTT.

The chain joins TRBV7-9 to TRBJ2-7, with a weak D call TRBD2 (5 bases). V was pared by 8 bases and J by 0 bases, with 11 bases between. The germline gives CDR1 SEHNR, CDR2 FQNEAQ (reference sequence). The CDR3 contains 13 residues. The CDR3 DNA follows: TGTGCCAGCGGCCGGGGATCCTCCTACGAGCAGTACTTC. Translation: CASGRGSSYEQYF.

The V and J genes are TRBV11-2 and TRBJ1-1, with 11 bases aligning to TRBD1. Germline-derived CDR1 and CDR2 are SGHAT and FQNNGV. The CDR3 sequence is 14 residues long. The trim removed 0 bases at V and 10 bases at J, leaving 4 bases unmatched. The CDR3 spells CASSLDRGTGGAFF. The DNA of the CDR3 is TGTGCCAGCAGCTTAGATCGAGGGACAGGGGGAGCTTTCTTT. The whole variable domain, filled in from reference TRBV11-2 and TRBJ1-1, reads EAGVAQSPRYKIIEKRQSVAFWCNPISGHATLYWYQQILGQGPKLLIQFQNNGVVDDSQLPKDRFSAERLKGVDSTLKIQPAKLEDSAVYLCASSLDRGTGGAFFGQGTRLTVV.